The sequence of this T cell receptor (beta chain) was determined in a study of OX40 agonist ivuxolimab in advanced cancers. The CDR3 is 10 amino acids. V lost 6 bases and J 3 bases, leaving 5 bases between the germline ends. CDR1 DFQATT and CDR2 SNEGSKA come from the germline V gene (reference sequence). TCRdb's table, derived via immunoSEQ multiplex PCR, lists solely in-frame clones and lacks some. The table records some 99,000 clones, less than 95% of them present only once. This chain connects TRBV20-1 to TRBJ1-2; D unresolved. The material sequenced was CD4+ or CD8+ T cells sorted from blood, taken in a trial of the OX40 agonist ivuxolimab. This TCR came from an adult with an advanced solid tumor such as melanoma, head and neck, liver or kidney cancer. CDR3 in DNA: TGCAGTGCAATCTACTATGGCTACACCTTC. Translation: CSAIYYGYTF.